This T cell receptor (beta chain) was observed in a study of Ad26.COV2.S vaccination and SARS-CoV-2 variants. Trimming removed 5 bases at V and 2 bases at J, with 10 bases between. CDR3 length equals 14 residues. The germline V gene encodes CDR1 SGHKS and CDR2 YYEKEE (reference sequence). Assay used: immunoSEQ multiplex PCR; TCRdb lists only in-frame clones, some missing. In the table there are around 450,000 clones, over 75% of which are singletons. Described treatment: roughly 20 received Ad26.COV2.S at low or high dose, single or two shots; about 5 received placebo; per-sample allocation not given. Following the first vaccine or placebo injection, samples were taken on day 63.

The source was peripheral blood, collected in a trial of Ad26.COV2.S vaccine versus placebo. This TCR was sampled from a person between 18 and 60 years old who received the Ad26.COV2.S COVID-19 vaccine or a placebo. The chain is built from TRBV5-5 and TRBJ1-4, with no clear D. The CDR3 DNA follows: TGTGCCAGCAGTCCGCAAGGGACTAATGAAAAACTGTTTTTT. As protein: CASSPQGTNEKLFF.